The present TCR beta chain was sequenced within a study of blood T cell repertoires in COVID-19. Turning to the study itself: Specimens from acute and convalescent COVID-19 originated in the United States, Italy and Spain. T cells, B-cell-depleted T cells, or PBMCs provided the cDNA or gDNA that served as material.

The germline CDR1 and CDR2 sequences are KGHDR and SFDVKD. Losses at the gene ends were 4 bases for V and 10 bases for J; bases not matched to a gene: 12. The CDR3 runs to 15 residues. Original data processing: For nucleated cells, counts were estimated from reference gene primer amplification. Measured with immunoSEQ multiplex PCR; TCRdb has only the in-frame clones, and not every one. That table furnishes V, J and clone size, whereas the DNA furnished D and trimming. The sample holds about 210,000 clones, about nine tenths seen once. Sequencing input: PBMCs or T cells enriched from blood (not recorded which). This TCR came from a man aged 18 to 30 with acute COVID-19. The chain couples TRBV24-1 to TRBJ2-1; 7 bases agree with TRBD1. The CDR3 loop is CATSDSRGQNSEQFF. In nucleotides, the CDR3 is TGTGCCACCAGTGACTCAAGGGGACAGAACTCGGAGCAGTTCTTC.